This is a list of T cell receptor beta chains from one sample in a study of cytomegalovirus exposure and HLA in healthy donors. Generated by immunoSEQ multiplex PCR, the TCRdb table keeps only in-frame clones and is missing some. The table records more than 90,000 clones, approximately 80% of them present only once. Sequencing was carried out using PBMCs. The receptors were gathered from a woman aged 70-85 years in good health and CMV-seropositive. CDR3s include the opening cysteine and the closing phenylalanine or tryptophan. A D gene is named only where the DNA matches it firmly. Only part of the rows carry a size: once, few, many, or a class if the clone is expanded.

j_call v_call d_call clone_size cdr3_aa cdr3_nt
TRBJ2-3 TRBV6-1 . . CASSEGAVPDTQYF TGTGCCAGCAGTGAAGGTGCAGTACCAGATACGCAGTATTTT
TRBJ2-7 TRBV4-3 . . CASSQDVETYEQYF TGCGCCAGCAGCCAAGATGTGGAGACCTACGAGCAGTACTTC
TRBJ2-2 TRBV7-9 TRBD2 . CASSWTSGYTGELFF TGTGCCAGCAGCTGGACTAGCGGGTACACCGGGGAGCTGTTTTTT
TRBJ2-5 TRBV7-2 TRBD2 . CASRSAGVETQYF TGTGCCAGCAGATCAGCGGGAGTTGAGACCCAGTACTTC
TRBJ2-1 TRBV18 TRBD2 . CASSPPWEGPPYNEQFF TGTGCCAGCTCACCACCGTGGGAGGGCCCTCCTTACAATGAGCAGTTCTTC
TRBJ1-5 TRBV16 . . CASSRGTHKNQPQHF TGTGCCAGCAGCCGCGGGACCCATAAAAATCAGCCCCAGCATTTT
TRBJ1-1 TRBV18 . few CASSPLAVYENTEAFF TGTGCCAGCTCACCCCTCGCGGTCTACGAGAACACTGAAGCTTTCTTT
TRBJ2-1 TRBV7-9 TRBD1 . CASSLTGTGYYNEQFF TGTGCCAGCAGCTTAACAGGGACAGGGTATTACAATGAGCAGTTCTTC
TRBJ2-5 TRBV15 TRBD2 . CATSTPGRERETQYF TGTGCCACCAGCACGCCTGGGCGGGAGAGAGAGACCCAGTACTTC
TRBJ2-2 TRBV7-2 TRBD2 once CASSSRTSRNTGELFF TGTGCCAGCAGTTCAAGGACTAGCCGAAACACCGGGGAGCTGTTTTTT
TRBJ1-1 TRBV19 . . CASTRQLNTEAFF TGTGCCAGTACTAGGCAGCTGAACACTGAAGCTTTCTTT
TRBJ2-5 TRBV30 TRBD2 . CAFEASGRPGAQYF TGTGCCTTCGAGGCTAGCGGGAGGCCCGGGGCCCAGTACTTC
TRBJ2-7 TRBV27 TRBD1 . CASSLRDRPFVQYF TGTGCCAGCAGTTTACGGGACAGGCCCTTCGTGCAGTACTTC
TRBJ2-5 TRBV19 TRBD2 . CASSMGLAGGTGETQYF TGTGCCAGTAGTATGGGACTAGCGGGAGGCACCGGGGAGACCCAGTACTTC
TRBJ1-2 TRBV30 TRBD1 . CAWRPRDRGLLNYGYTF TGTGCCTGGAGGCCTCGCGACAGGGGGCTTCTAAACTATGGCTACACCTTC
TRBJ1-2 TRBV6-6 TRBD1 . CASSLQGDYGYTF TGTGCCAGCAGTCTACAGGGGGACTATGGCTACACCTTC
TRBJ2-5 TRBV20-1 . . CSALVEETQYF TGCAGTGCTTTAGTGGAAGAGACCCAGTACTTC
TRBJ2-5 TRBV9 TRBD2 . CASSVASGRAQETQYF TGTGCCAGCAGCGTAGCTAGCGGGAGGGCACAAGAGACCCAGTACTTC
TRBJ1-1 TRBV29-1 . . CSVEPDSQFTEAFF TGCAGCGTTGAACCTGACAGTCAATTCACTGAAGCTTTCTTT
TRBJ2-1 TRBV10-2 TRBD2 few CASMERGVNEQFF TGCGCCAGCATGGAGCGGGGCGTCAATGAGCAGTTCTTC
TRBJ1-4 TRBV2 . . CASSEGPAAREKLFF TGTGCCAGCAGTGAAGGGCCCGCAGCGCGTGAAAAACTGTTTTTT
TRBJ2-1 TRBV7-2 TRBD2 once CASSLVREGNNEQFF TGTGCCAGCAGCTTAGTACGGGAGGGAAACAATGAGCAGTTCTTC
TRBJ2-7 TRBV5-1 . . CASSFQGTASYEQYF TGCGCCAGCAGCTTCCAGGGGACGGCCTCCTACGAGCAGTACTTC
TRBJ1-2 TRBV7-9 . . CASSLAASGRGYGYTF TGTGCCAGCAGCTTAGCGGCGTCAGGGAGGGGGTATGGCTACACCTTC
TRBJ2-7 TRBV5-4 TRBD2 . CASSPGTSGIYEQYF TGTGCCAGCAGCCCTGGGACTAGCGGAATCTACGAGCAGTACTTC
TRBJ2-1 TRBV27 . . CASRPGGNNEQFF TGTGCCAGCAGGCCTGGCGGGAACAATGAGCAGTTCTTC
TRBJ1-2 TRBV6-6 . . CASSARNYGYTF TGTGCCAGCAGCGCCAGGAACTATGGCTACACCTTC
TRBJ1-5 TRBV5-8 TRBD1 . CASSLARGHGNQPQHF TGTGCCAGCAGCTTGGCGAGGGGGCATGGCAATCAGCCCCAGCATTTT
TRBJ1-1 TRBV25-1 TRBD1 . CASSTTTGWETEAFF TGTGCCAGCAGTACCACGACAGGGTGGGAAACTGAAGCTTTCTTT